The 19 T cell receptor beta chains given below trace back to one sample, sequenced in a study of shared clonotypes between healthy human individuals. The method was immunoSEQ multiplex PCR; TCRdb's version includes in-frame clones alone and lacks a portion of them. The table records fewer than 850,000 clones, 90% of them present only once. Input material: memory CD8+ T cells from PBMCs. Stated subset: CD45RO+ cells pooled with CCR7-negative TemRA cells. These receptors all come from a man younger than 35 in good health. Some clones in this sample may be carry-over from other donors' samples.

CDR3 sequence: CASSSGELWSQPQHF. The CDR3 nucleotides are TGTGCCAGCAGCTCCGGTGAGCTCTGGAGTCAGCCCCAGCATTTT. The chain is built from TRBV7-8 and TRBJ1-5; D unclear. V lost 4 bases to trimming and J lost 6 bases, with 16 bases between them. Germline V lookup: CDR1 SGHVS, CDR2 FQNEAQ. The CDR3 extends over 15 amino acids.

The CDR3 reads CASRQGGVDEQFF. The CDR3 region has the DNA TGTGCCAGCAGGCAAGGAGGGGTTGATGAGCAGTTCTTC. This chain links TRBV6-5 with TRBJ2-1, with a weak D call TRBD2 (6 bases). V lost 6 bases to trimming and J lost 8 bases, with 14 bases between them. The CDR3 is made up of 13 amino acids. Looked up from germline, CDR1 is MNHEY and CDR2 is SVGAGI.

The chain joins TRBV9 to TRBJ2-1, with a possible D match to TRBD2 (5 bases). Germline lookup yields CDR1 SGDLS and CDR2 YYNGEE. The V and J ends lost 2 bases and 6 bases respectively, with 12 bases between them. The CDR3 length is 14 residues. The CDR3, as DNA: TGTGCCAGCAGCGTCAGAAGCGGTTTCAATGAGCAGTTCTTC. Amino acid sequence: CASSVRSGFNEQFF.

The V and J genes are TRBV27 and TRBJ2-5, with D possibly matching TRBD2 (5 bases). Trimming left V 3 bases short and J 0 bases short, with 14 bases between. Germline-derived CDR1 and CDR2 are MNHEY and SMNVEV (reference sequence). CDR3 length: 16 residues. The CDR3, as DNA: TGTGCCAGCAGTTTGGAGGACGGTTGGTACCAAGAGACCCAGTACTTC. Encoded protein: CASSLEDGWYQETQYF.

This rearrangement joins TRBV5-4 to TRBJ2-7; D is perhaps TRBD2 (5 bases). This CDR3 comprises 14 residues. The germline gives CDR1 SGHNT, CDR2 YYREEE (reference sequence). V was clipped by 1 base and J by 2 bases, with 10 bases between them. CDR3 sequence reads: CASSLRGAAYEQYF. The CDR3 region has the DNA TGTGCCAGCAGCTTGCGGGGAGCCGCCTACGAGCAGTACTTC.

The chain joins TRBV10-3 to TRBJ2-5; D may be TRBD1 (6 bases). Germline V gene data show CDR1 as ENHRY and CDR2 as SYGVKD. The CDR3 length is 14 residues. The V and J ends lost 9 bases and 2 bases respectively, with 16 bases between them. The CDR3 DNA sequence: TGTGCCATACGGACAGATCAAAAGCAAGAGACCCAGTACTTC. Protein product: CAIRTDQKQETQYF.

The chain recombines TRBV28 with TRBJ1-6, with D hard to call. Germline CDR1 and CDR2: MDHEN and SYDVKM. Between the trimmed V and J ends, which lost 3 bases and 7 bases, there was a span of 10 bases. The CDR3 spans 14 residues. CDR3 amino acids: CASSFRGENSPLHF. CDR3 DNA sequence: TGTGCCAGCAGTTTTCGGGGAGAAAATTCACCCCTCCACTTT.

This clone has a single count. J is TRBJ2-7 and V is TRBV29-1; D might be TRBD1 or TRBD2, each matching 6 bases. This CDR3 contains 14 residues. The germline CDR1 and CDR2 sequences are SQVTM and ANQGSEA. V lost 3 bases to trimming and J lost 2 bases, with 14 bases between them. DNA of the CDR3: TGCAGCGTTGAGACGGGGGACAAAGCCTACGAGCAGTACTTC. This sequence encodes CSVETGDKAYEQYF.

The J gene is TRBJ1-4, the V gene TRBV15; the D gene is possibly TRBD1 (5 bases). Per germline, CDR1 LNHNV and CDR2 YYDKDF (reference sequence). V dropped 9 bases and J dropped 8 bases, with 19 bases sitting between them. CDR3 length: 14 residues. CDR3 sequence: CATEGRQGGEKLFF. CDR3 in DNA: TGTGCCACGGAGGGGAGGCAGGGAGGCGAAAAACTGTTTTTT.

This clone was observed a handful of times. This chain joins TRBV6-1 and TRBJ1-5, with a tentative D call TRBD1 (5 bases). The CDR3 totals 14 residues. V lost 3 bases, J lost 6 bases, and 12 bases lay in between. Germline values: CDR1 MNHNS, CDR2 SASEGT. CDR3 coding DNA: TGTGCCAGCAGTGACGGAGGGGAGGGTCAGCCCCAGCATTTT. Protein sequence: CASSDGGEGQPQHF.

The rearrangement uses TRBV14 and TRBJ2-7, with 8 bases lining up with TRBD2. The V segment lost 1 base and the J segment 0 bases; nucleotides outside the gene matches: 11. This CDR3 has 18 amino acids. CDR1 is SGHDN and CDR2 is FVKESK in the germline V gene. CDR3 sequence: CASSQGPPGSGSSYEQYF. CDR3 DNA sequence: TGTGCCAGCAGCCAAGGGCCCCCGGGGAGCGGGAGCTCCTACGAGCAGTACTTC.

There are a few counts of this clone. The chain employs TRBV27 and TRBJ2-7; possible D gene TRBD2, 6 bases. Germline loops: CDR1 MNHEY, CDR2 SMNVEV (reference sequence). The CDR3 contains 12 residues. V shed 7 bases and J shed 7 bases, with 14 bases lying between them. Here the CDR3 DNA reads TGTGCCAGCACCACTGGGGGGTTAGAGCAGTACTTC. It yields the protein CASTTGGLEQYF.

This chain connects TRBV11-3 to TRBJ1-5; D gene unclear. This CDR3 comprises 18 residues. Trimming left V 2 bases short and J 10 bases short, with 27 bases between. Germline V lookup: CDR1 SGHNT, CDR2 YENEEA. This CDR3 reads CASSLSRRKRRGSDPQHF. CDR3 DNA sequence: TGTGCCAGCAGCTTAAGTCGCAGGAAGAGGCGAGGGTCGGATCCCCAGCATTTT.

The CDR3 sequence is CASSADWGSGEQYF. The CDR3 coding sequence is TGTGCCAGCAGCGCCGATTGGGGTAGCGGCGAGCAGTACTTC. The chain has TRBV5-5 and TRBJ2-7; D is possibly TRBD2 (6 bases). Germline CDR1 and CDR2: SGHKS and YYEKEE (reference sequence). The CDR3 runs 14 residues. V was clipped by 4 bases and J by 6 bases, with 17 bases between them.

J is TRBJ2-1 and V is TRBV4-1; D is possibly TRBD2 (6 bases). Germline loops: CDR1 MGHRA, CDR2 YSYEKL. The CDR3 loop spans 11 amino acids. V was cut by 4 bases and J by 10 bases, with 8 bases left in between. The DNA of the CDR3 is TGCGCCAGCAGCCGCCGGGGGGAGCAGTTCTTC. Encoded protein: CASSRRGEQFF.

The chain combines TRBV10-3 with TRBJ2-1; D remains ambiguous. This CDR3 is 14 amino acids long. V dropped 3 bases and J dropped 4 bases, with 10 bases sitting between them. From germline, CDR1 is ENHRY and CDR2 SYGVKD. The CDR3 loop is CAISDFRAYNEQFF. CDR3 nucleotide sequence: TGTGCCATCAGTGACTTTCGGGCGTACAATGAGCAGTTCTTC.

The rearrangement joins TRBV29-1 to TRBJ2-2, with 9 bases matching TRBD2. CDR1 and CDR2 (germline): SQVTM, ANQGSEA. The CDR3 length is 15 residues. The junction had 4 bases not matched to a gene; V was cut back by 1 base and J by 4 bases. CDR3 nucleotide sequence: TGCAGCGTTGAAGTCGCTAGCGGGATCACCGGGGAGCTGTTTTTT. This sequence encodes CSVEVASGITGELFF.

The chain uses TRBV4-1 and TRBJ2-2; D gene ambiguous. CDR3 length: 10 residues. CDR1 is MGHRA, CDR2 YSYEKL, per germline. Trimming removed 8 bases from V and 7 bases from J, with 5 bases in between. The CDR3 protein is CASGIGELFF. CDR3 nucleotide sequence: TGCGCCAGCGGCATCGGGGAGCTGTTTTTT.

The gene calls are TRBV10-2 and TRBJ2-7, with D unresolved. Germline loops: CDR1 WSHSY, CDR2 SAAADI. The CDR3 is 14 amino acids. V shed 0 bases and J shed 3 bases, with 9 bases lying between them. The CDR3 sequence: CASSESGWIYEQYF. The CDR3 region has the DNA TGCGCCAGCAGTGAGTCCGGCTGGATCTACGAGCAGTACTTC.